This T cell receptor (beta chain) was documented in a study of T-cell memory formation after mild COVID-19. Study at large: Largely donor-specific sequence clusters came from two donors.

The V gene's germline CDR1 is SEHNR and CDR2 FQNEAQ (reference sequence). This CDR3 region has 12 residues. The germline V and J ends were trimmed by 0 bases and 5 bases, with 5 bases remaining between them. Of note for this clonotype: What it recognizes is unknown.

Study-wide results and caveats: Second-wave clones that peaked on day 37 lacked confirmed SARS-CoV-2 specificity.

UMIs and sample barcodes were carried by the TCR alpha and TCR beta cDNA libraries that 5'RACE produced using constant-segment primers. TCRdb used MiXCR to reprocess the 5' RACE reads, holding one entry per CDR3 protein. The sample contains around 400,000 distinct CDR3 sequences, approximately 24% of which appear only once. The sample comprised PBMCs or a T cell subset sorted from them (not recorded which). The rearrangement links TRBV7-9 to TRBJ2-7; unclear D gene. This sequence was found in an adult woman who had mild COVID-19 (a few samples of this study predate the infection). Cell type and time point are not known. This CDR3 is CASSLAPHEQYF. CDR3 nucleotides: TGTGCCAGCAGCTTAGCGCCCCACGAGCAGTACTTC.